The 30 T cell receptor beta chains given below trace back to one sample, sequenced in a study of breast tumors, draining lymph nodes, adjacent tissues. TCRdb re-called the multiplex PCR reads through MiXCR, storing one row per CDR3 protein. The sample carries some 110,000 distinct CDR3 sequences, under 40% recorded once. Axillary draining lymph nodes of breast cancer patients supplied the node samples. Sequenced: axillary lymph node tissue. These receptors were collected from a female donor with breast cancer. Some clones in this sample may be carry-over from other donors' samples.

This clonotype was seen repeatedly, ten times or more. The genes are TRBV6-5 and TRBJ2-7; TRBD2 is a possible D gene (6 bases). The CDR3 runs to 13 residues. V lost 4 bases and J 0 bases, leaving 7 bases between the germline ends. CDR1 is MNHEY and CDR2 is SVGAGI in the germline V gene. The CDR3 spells CASSWGVSYEQYF. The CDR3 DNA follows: TGTGCCAGCAGTTGGGGGGTCTCCTACGAGCAGTACTTC.

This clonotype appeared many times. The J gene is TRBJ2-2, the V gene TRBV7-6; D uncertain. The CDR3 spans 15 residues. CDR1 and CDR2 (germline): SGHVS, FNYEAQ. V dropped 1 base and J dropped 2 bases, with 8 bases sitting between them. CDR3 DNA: TGTGCCAGCAGCTTAGGTCTATTCAACACCGGGGAGCTGTTTTTT. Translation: CASSLGLFNTGELFF.

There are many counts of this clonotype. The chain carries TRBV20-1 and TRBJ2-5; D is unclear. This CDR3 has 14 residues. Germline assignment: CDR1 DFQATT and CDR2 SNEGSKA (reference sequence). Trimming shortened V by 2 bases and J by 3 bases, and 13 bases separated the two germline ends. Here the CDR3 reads CSARHPWGKETQYF. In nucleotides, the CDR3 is TGCAGTGCTAGACACCCCTGGGGAAAAGAGACCCAGTACTTC.

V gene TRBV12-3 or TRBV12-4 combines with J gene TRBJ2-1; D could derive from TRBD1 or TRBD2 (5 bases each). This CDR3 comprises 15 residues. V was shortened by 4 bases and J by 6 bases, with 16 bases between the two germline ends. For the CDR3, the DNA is TGTGCCAGCAGTTCCCCCCGGGACCCAGGCAATGAGCAGTTCTTC. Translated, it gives CASSSPRDPGNEQFF.

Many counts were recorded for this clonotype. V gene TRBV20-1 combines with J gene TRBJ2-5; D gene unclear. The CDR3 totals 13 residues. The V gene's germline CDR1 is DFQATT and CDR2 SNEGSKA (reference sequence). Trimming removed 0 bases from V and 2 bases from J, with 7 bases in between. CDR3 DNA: TGCAGTGCTAGAGAATGGGGACAAGAGACCCAGTACTTC. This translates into CSAREWGQETQYF.

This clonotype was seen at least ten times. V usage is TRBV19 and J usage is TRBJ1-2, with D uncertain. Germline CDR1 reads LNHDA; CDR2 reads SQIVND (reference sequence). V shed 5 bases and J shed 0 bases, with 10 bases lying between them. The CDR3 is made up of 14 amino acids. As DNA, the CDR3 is TGTGCCAGTAGTCCGTCCTTGGCTAACTATGGCTACACCTTC. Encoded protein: CASSPSLANYGYTF.

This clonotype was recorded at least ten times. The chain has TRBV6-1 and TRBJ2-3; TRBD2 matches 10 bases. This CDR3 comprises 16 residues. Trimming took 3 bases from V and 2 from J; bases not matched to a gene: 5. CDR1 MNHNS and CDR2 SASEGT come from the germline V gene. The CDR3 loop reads CASSDLAGDFTDTQYF. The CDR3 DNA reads TGTGCCAGCAGTGATCTAGCGGGGGATTTCACAGATACGCAGTATTTT.

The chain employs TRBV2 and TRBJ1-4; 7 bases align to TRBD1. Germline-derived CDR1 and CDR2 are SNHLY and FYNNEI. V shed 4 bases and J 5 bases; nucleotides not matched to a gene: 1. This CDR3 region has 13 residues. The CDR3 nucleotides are TGTGCCAGCAGTGTGGACAGGAATGAAAAACTGTTTTTT. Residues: CASSVDRNEKLFF.

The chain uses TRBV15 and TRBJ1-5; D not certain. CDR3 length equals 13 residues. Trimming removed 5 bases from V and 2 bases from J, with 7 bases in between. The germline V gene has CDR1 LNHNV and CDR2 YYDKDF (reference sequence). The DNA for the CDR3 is TGTGCCACCAGCTTCAACGGCAATCAGCCCCAGCATTTT. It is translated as CATSFNGNQPQHF.

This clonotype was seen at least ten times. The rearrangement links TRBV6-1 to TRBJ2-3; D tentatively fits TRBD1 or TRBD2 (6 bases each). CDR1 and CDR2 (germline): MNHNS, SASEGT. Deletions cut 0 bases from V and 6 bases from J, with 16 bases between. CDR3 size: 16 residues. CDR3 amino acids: CASSEARGAILDTQYF. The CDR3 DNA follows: TGTGCCAGCAGTGAAGCGAGGGGGGCCATTTTGGATACGCAGTATTTT.

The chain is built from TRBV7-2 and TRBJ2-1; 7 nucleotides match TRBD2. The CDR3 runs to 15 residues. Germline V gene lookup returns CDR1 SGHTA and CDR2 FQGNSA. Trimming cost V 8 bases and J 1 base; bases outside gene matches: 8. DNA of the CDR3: TGTACCAGCGGCCTTGGGGGGGTTTCCTACAATGAGCAGTTCTTC. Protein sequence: CTSGLGGVSYNEQFF.

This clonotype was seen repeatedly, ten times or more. For the CDR3, the DNA is TGTGCCAGCAGCCGAGGGCCCCAAGAGACCCAGTACTTC. It codes for CASSRGPQETQYF. The chain carries TRBV6-5 and TRBJ2-5; the D gene is possibly TRBD2 (5 bases). CDR1 and CDR2 (germline): MNHEY, SVGAGI. Trimming stripped 6 bases from V and 1 base from J, with 9 bases between. The length of the CDR3 is 13 residues.

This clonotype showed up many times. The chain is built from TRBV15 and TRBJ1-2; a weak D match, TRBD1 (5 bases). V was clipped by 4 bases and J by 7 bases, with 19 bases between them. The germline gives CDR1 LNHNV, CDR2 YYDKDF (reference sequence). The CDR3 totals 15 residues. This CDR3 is CATSNPGRGPGGYTF. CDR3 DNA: TGTGCCACCAGCAACCCCGGGCGGGGCCCCGGTGGCTACACCTTC.

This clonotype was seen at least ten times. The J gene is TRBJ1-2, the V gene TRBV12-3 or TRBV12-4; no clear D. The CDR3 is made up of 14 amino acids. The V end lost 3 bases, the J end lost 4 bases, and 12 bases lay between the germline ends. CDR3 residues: CASSFSDLSYGYTF. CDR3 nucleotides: TGTGCCAGCAGTTTTAGTGATCTGAGCTATGGCTACACCTTC.

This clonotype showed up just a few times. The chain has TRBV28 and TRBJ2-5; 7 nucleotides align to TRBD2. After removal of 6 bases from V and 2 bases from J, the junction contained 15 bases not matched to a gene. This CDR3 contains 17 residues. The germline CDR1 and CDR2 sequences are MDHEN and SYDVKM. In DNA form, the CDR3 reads TGTGCCAGCAGCCTTTTTATCGGGGAGGGAAGGCAAGAGACCCAGTACTTC. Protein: CASSLFIGEGRQETQYF.

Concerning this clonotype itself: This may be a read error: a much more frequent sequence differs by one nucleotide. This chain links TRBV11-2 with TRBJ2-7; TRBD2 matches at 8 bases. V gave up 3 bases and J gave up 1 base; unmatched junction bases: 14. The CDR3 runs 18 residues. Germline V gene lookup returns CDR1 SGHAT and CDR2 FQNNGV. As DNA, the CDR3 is TGTGCCAGCAGCTTTTTGGAGGGGCCAGCGGGAGTATCCTACGAGCAGTACTTC. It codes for CASSFLEGPAGVSYEQYF.

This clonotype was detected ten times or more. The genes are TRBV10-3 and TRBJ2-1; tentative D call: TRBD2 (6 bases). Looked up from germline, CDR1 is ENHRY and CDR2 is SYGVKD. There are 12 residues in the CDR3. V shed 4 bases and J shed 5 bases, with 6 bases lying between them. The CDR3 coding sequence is TGTGCCATCAGTGGGGAGGACAATGAGCAGTTCTTC. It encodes CAISGEDNEQFF.

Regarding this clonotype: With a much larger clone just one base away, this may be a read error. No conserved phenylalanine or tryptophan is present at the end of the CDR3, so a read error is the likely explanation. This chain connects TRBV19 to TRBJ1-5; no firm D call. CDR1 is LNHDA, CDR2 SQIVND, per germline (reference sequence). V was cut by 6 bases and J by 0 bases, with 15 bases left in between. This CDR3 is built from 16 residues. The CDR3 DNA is TGTGCCAGTAGCCCCCGAGTGGGTGCTAGCAATCAGCCCCAGCATTCT. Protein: CASSPRVGASNQPQHS.

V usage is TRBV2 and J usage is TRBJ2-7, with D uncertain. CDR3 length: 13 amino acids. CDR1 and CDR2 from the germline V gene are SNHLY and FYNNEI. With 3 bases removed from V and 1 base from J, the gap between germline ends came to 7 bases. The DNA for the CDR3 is TGTGCCAGCAGTGATGGGGTTTCCTACGAGCAGTACTTC. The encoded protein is CASSDGVSYEQYF. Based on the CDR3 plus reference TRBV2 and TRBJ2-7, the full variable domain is EPEVTQTPSHQVTQMGQEVILRCVPISNHLYFYWYRQILGQKVEFLVSFYNNEISEKSEIFDDQFSVERPDGSNFTLKIRSTKLEDSAMYFCASSDGVSYEQYFGPGTRLTVT.

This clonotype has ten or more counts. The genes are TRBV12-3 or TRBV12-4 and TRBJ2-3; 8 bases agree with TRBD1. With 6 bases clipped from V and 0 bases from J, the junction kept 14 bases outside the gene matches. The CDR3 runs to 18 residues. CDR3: CASSSIRTGQKSTDTQYF. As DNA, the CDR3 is TGTGCCAGCAGCTCCATACGGACAGGGCAAAAAAGCACAGATACGCAGTATTTT.

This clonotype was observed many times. CDR3 sequence: CASSSGTRSTDTQYF. The CDR3 DNA is TGTGCCAGCAGCTCCGGGACAAGAAGCACAGATACGCAGTATTTT. J is TRBJ2-3 and V is TRBV9, with D possibly being TRBD1 (6 bases). V lost 4 bases and J 0 bases, leaving 12 bases between the germline ends. The CDR3 is made up of 15 amino acids. Germline V gene data show CDR1 as SGDLS and CDR2 as YYNGEE. The full variable domain, rest sourced from reference TRBV9 and TRBJ2-3, is DSGVTQTPKHLITATGQRVTLRCSPRSGDLSVYWYQQSLDQGLQFLIQYYNGEERAKGNILERFSAQQFPDLHSELNLSSLELGDSALYFCASSSGTRSTDTQYFGPGTRLTVL.

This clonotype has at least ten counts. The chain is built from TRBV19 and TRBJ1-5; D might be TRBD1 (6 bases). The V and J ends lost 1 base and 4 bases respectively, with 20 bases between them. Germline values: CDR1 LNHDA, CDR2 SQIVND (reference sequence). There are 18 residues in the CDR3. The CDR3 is CASSIGRTDSFLNQPQHF. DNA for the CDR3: TGTGCCAGTAGTATAGGAAGGACAGATTCCTTTTTAAATCAGCCCCAGCATTTT.

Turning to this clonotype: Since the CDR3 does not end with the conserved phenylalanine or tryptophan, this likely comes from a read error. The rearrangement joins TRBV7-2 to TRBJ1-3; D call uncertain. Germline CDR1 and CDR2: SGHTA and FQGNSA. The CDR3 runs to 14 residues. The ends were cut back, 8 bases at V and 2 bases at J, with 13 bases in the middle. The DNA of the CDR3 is TGTGCCAGCGGCACCAGGAATGCTGGAAACACCATATATTCT. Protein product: CASGTRNAGNTIYS.

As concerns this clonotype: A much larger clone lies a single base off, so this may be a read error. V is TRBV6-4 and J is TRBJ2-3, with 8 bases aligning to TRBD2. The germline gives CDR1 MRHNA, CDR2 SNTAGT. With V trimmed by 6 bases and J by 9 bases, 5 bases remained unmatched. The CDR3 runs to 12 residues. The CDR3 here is CASRRPGGTQYF. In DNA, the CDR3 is TGTGCCAGCAGGCGGCCGGGAGGGACGCAGTATTTT.

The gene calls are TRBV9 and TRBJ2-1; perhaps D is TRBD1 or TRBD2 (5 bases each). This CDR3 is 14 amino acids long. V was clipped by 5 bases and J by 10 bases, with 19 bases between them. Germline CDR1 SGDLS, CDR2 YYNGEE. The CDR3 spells CASSLGPGVYEQFF. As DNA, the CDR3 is TGTGCCAGCAGTTTGGGACCAGGCGTCTACGAGCAGTTCTTC.

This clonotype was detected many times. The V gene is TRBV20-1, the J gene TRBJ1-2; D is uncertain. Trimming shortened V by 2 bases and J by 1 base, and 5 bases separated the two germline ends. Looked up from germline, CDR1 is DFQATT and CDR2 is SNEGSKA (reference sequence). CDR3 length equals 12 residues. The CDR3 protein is CSARHINYGYTF. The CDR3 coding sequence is TGCAGTGCTAGACACATTAACTATGGCTACACCTTC.

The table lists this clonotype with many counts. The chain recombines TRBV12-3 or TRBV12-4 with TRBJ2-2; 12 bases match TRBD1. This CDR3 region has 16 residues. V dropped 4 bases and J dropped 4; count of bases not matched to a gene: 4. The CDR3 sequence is CASSSGQGAPTGELFF. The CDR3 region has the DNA TGTGCCAGCAGTTCGGGACAGGGGGCACCCACCGGGGAGCTGTTTTTT.

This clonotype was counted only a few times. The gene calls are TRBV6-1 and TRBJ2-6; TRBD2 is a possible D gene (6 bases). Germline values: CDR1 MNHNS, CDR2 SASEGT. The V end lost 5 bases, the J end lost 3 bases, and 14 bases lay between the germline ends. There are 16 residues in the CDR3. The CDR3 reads CASSHRRGIGANVLTF. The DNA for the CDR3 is TGTGCCAGCAGTCACCGACGGGGGATTGGGGCCAACGTCCTGACTTTC.

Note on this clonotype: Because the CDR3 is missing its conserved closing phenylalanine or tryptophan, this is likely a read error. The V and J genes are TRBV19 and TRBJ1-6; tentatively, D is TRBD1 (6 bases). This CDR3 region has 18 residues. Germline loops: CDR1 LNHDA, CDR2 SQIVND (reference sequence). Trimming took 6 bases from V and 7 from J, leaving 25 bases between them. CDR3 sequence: CASRGTGGGRYRNSPLHL. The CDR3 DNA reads TGTGCCAGTAGAGGCACCGGAGGGGGGCGTTATCGAAATTCACCCCTCCACCTT.

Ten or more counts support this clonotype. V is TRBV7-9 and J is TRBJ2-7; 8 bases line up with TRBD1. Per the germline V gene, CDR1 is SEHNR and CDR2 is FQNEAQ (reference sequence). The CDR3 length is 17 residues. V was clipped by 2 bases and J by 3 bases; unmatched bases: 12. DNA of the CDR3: TGTGCCAGCAGCTTAACAATTTACGCAGGGGGCTTCTACGAGCAGTACTTC. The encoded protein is CASSLTIYAGGFYEQYF.